The sequence of this T cell receptor beta chain was determined in a study of regulatory T cells in long-lasting Graves disease. HTBI primers from iRepertoire and Arm-PCR of CDR3 regions yielded the TCR beta libraries. TCRdb re-analysed the multiplex PCR reads in MiXCR, keeping a single row per CDR3 protein. The sample consists of around 400,000 distinct CDR3 sequences, 23% of them appearing once. CDR1 is DFQATT, CDR2 SNEGSKA, per germline (reference sequence). Deletions cut 6 bases from V and 2 bases from J, with 16 bases between. This CDR3 spans 14 amino acids. The table lists this clonotype with many counts. As yet, its antigen is unknown. Indicated time point: persistent/refractory GD, antithyroid drugs over 5 years with positive TRAb. Making the TCR library involved RNA that had been extracted from PBMCs. Study-wide results and caveats: Sharing of public clonotypes was greater in persistent patients (around 2,500) than in new patients (roughly 1,000). Favored gene segments in persistent disease were TRBV28, TRBJ1-2 and TRBJ2-5. A limited number of samples was an acknowledged limitation.

The source was peripheral blood mononuclear cells (PBMCs), collected when the disease was refractory, from a patient treated with antithyroid drugs. This TCR came from a female donor with Graves disease. The V call is TRBV20-1, the J call TRBJ2-5; D uncertain. CDR3 nucleotides: TGCAGTGCACAACCGGCCAGTGGGCAAGAGACCCAGTACTTC. This gives the protein CSAQPASGQETQYF.